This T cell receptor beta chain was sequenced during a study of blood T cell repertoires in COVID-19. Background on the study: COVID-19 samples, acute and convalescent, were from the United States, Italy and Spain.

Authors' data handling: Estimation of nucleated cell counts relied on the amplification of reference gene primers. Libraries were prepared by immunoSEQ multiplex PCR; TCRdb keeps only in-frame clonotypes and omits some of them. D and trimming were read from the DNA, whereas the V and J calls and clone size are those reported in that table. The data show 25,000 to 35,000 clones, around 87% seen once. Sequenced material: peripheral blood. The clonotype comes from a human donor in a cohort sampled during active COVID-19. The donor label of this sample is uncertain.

The CDR3 loop reads CASSSGTSQFYEQYF. The DNA of the CDR3 is TGCGCCAGCAGCTCCGGGACTAGCCAATTCTACGAGCAGTACTTC. V is TRBV5-1 and J is TRBJ2-7, with 9 positions matching TRBD2. The CDR3 length is 15 residues. Germline V gene data show CDR1 as SGHRS and CDR2 as YFSETQ. V shed 3 bases, J shed 3 bases, and the junction held 7 bases outside the gene matches.